The next 22 T cell receptor beta chains were all read from a single sample in a study of blood T cell repertoires in COVID-19. Assay: immunoSEQ multiplex PCR; the TCRdb copy retains only in-frame clones and omits some. Of about 170,000 clones in the sample, around 92% are singletons; the top ten hold around 4.6%. The sequencing sample was made of peripheral blood. These TCRs come from a man between 25 and 39 years old with COVID-19, enrolled during active disease.

J is TRBJ1-6 and V is TRBV6-2 or TRBV6-3; D might be TRBD1 (6 bases). CDR1 is MNHEY and CDR2 is SVGEGT in the germline V gene. The CDR3 is made up of 16 amino acids. Trimming took 5 bases from V and 7 from J, leaving 18 bases between them. The CDR3 bases are TGTGCCAGCAGTCTCGGACAGCATACGATCAATTCACCCCTCCACTTT. Encoded protein: CASSLGQHTINSPLHF.

The V gene is TRBV2, the J gene TRBJ1-6, with a tentative D call TRBD1 (5 bases). Germline V gives CDR1 SNHLY, CDR2 FYNNEI. The CDR3 extends over 15 amino acids. Trimming stripped 2 bases from V and 4 bases from J, with 9 bases between. The CDR3 protein is CASSEIRGYNSPLHF. The CDR3 DNA is TGTGCCAGCAGTGAAATAAGGGGTTATAATTCACCCCTCCACTTT.

This CDR3 is CASSPPGGTGNQPQHF. CDR3 in DNA: TGTGCCAGCAGCCCCCCGGGAGGGACAGGGAATCAGCCCCAGCATTTT. The chain carries TRBV21-1 and TRBJ1-5; the table's D call, TRBD1, has no DNA check behind it. TRBV21-1 is flagged as a pseudogene. The CDR3 totals 16 residues.

The chain uses TRBV6-2 or TRBV6-3 and TRBJ2-5, with D maybe TRBD2 (5 bases). V shed 3 bases and J shed 4 bases, with 6 bases lying between them. This CDR3 is built from 12 residues. Looked up from germline, CDR1 is MNHEY and CDR2 is SVGEGT. As DNA, the CDR3 is TGTGCCAGCAGTTATGGAGGAGAGACCCAGTACTTC. Its protein product is CASSYGGETQYF.

V usage is TRBV28 and J usage is TRBJ1-5, with 9 nucleotides matching TRBD1. Germline CDR1 reads MDHEN; CDR2 reads SYDVKM. The V and J ends lost 2 bases and 3 bases, in that order; junction bases with no gene match: 5. CDR3 length equals 16 residues. The CDR3 sequence: CASSLGGTGINQPQHF. CDR3 bases: TGTGCCAGCAGTTTAGGTGGGACAGGGATCAATCAGCCCCAGCATTTT.

This clone appeared many times. V is TRBV4-3 and J is TRBJ1-1, with D perhaps TRBD1 (6 bases). The CDR3 is made up of 14 amino acids. V shed 1 base and J shed 7 bases, with 13 bases lying between them. In germline, CDR1 is LGHNA, CDR2 YSLEER. The CDR3 loop is CASSQVGGAGEAFF. Written as DNA, the CDR3 is TGCGCCAGCAGCCAAGTGGGGGGGGCTGGTGAAGCTTTCTTT.

This clone was seen at least ten times. This sequence joins TRBV4-3 and TRBJ1-6; possibly TRBD1 for D (6 bases). This CDR3 comprises 17 residues. Trimming shortened V by 0 bases and J by 9 bases, and 18 bases separated the two germline ends. Germline CDR1 LGHNA, CDR2 YSLEER. The CDR3 DNA reads TGCGCCAGCAGCCAAGATATGTCCGCGGGGGCGATTTCACCCCTCCACTTT. Protein product: CASSQDMSAGAISPLHF.

The chain employs TRBV18 and TRBJ2-7, with TRBD2 matching 11 bases. V lost 0 bases, J lost 6 bases, and 7 bases stayed unmatched. The V gene's germline CDR1 is KGHSH and CDR2 LQKENI. The CDR3 is 16 residues long. The CDR3 loop reads CASSPPGAGTSGEQYF. DNA for the CDR3: TGTGCCAGCTCACCACCGGGGGCCGGGACTAGCGGCGAGCAGTACTTC.

V usage is TRBV11-1 and J usage is TRBJ2-2, with a possible D match to TRBD1 (5 bases). Trimming cost V 2 bases and J 0 bases, with 7 bases left between them. There are 15 residues in the CDR3. Per the germline V gene, CDR1 is SGHAT and CDR2 is FQDESV (reference sequence). This chain's CDR3 is CASSLKGPNTGELFF. In DNA, the CDR3 is TGTGCCAGCAGCTTAAAGGGGCCGAACACCGGGGAGCTGTTTTTT.

The chain uses TRBV9 and TRBJ2-3; a weak D match, TRBD1 (5 bases). Trimming cost V 3 bases and J 8 bases, with 16 bases left between them. The CDR3 extends over 14 amino acids. Per the germline V gene, CDR1 is SGDLS and CDR2 is YYNGEE. CDR3 residues: CASSGDQGEGTQYF. CDR3 DNA: TGTGCCAGCAGCGGTGACCAAGGGGAAGGTACGCAGTATTTT.

The V and J genes are TRBV7-2 and TRBJ2-4; 8 bases line up with TRBD1. V lost 1 base to trimming and J lost 3 bases; unmatched junction nucleotides: 5. In germline, CDR1 is SGHTA, CDR2 FQGNSA. This CDR3 is built from 16 residues. CDR3 sequence (DNA): TGTGCCAGCAGCTTAGATCAGGGGGCATTCAAAAACATTCAGTACTTC. Its translation is CASSLDQGAFKNIQYF.

The chain recombines TRBV9 with TRBJ2-3; TRBD1 aligns across 9 bases. Germline V gene sequence: CDR1 SGDLS, CDR2 YYNGEE. Trimming at V came to 3 bases and at J to 0 bases, leaving 5 bases not matched to a gene. The CDR3 length is 16 residues. This CDR3 is CASSGGTGPSTDTQYF. The CDR3 DNA is TGTGCCAGCAGCGGTGGGACAGGGCCAAGCACAGATACGCAGTATTTT.

The CDR3 region is CASSIRDRGPGTEAFF. CDR3 nucleotides: TGCGCCAGCAGCATCCGGGACAGGGGGCCTGGCACTGAAGCTTTCTTT. The V and J genes are TRBV5-1 and TRBJ1-1; 12 bases fit TRBD1. CDR1 is SGHRS, CDR2 YFSETQ, per germline. Unmatched junction bases numbered 8, after V lost 4 bases and J lost 4 bases. CDR3 size: 16 residues.

The rearrangement uses TRBV19 and TRBJ2-7; 9 bases are a match to TRBD2. From germline, CDR1 is LNHDA and CDR2 SQIVND (reference sequence). Germline trimming cut 5 bases from V and 2 bases from J; bases unmatched to any gene: 1. This CDR3 has 13 amino acids. The CDR3 DNA follows: TGTGCCAGTAGTCCTAGCGGGGCCTACGAGCAGTACTTC. Its protein is CASSPSGAYEQYF.

This chain uses TRBV9 with TRBJ2-3; D perhaps matches TRBD2 (6 bases). The V end lost 2 bases, the J end lost 1 base, and 11 bases lay between the germline ends. Per the germline V gene, CDR1 is SGDLS and CDR2 is YYNGEE. This CDR3 is built from 15 residues. CDR3 protein: CASSVRVAGTDTQYF. As DNA, the CDR3 is TGTGCCAGCAGCGTGAGGGTAGCGGGCACAGATACGCAGTATTTT.

The chain carries TRBV29-1 and TRBJ2-5, with TRBD1 matching over 8 bases. The CDR3 loop spans 14 amino acids. Looked up from germline, CDR1 is SQVTM and CDR2 is ANQGSEA. Germline trimming cut 6 bases from V and 4 bases from J; bases unmatched to any gene: 10. CDR3 protein: CSVRPRQGLETQYF. In DNA form, the CDR3 reads TGCAGCGTACGGCCCCGACAGGGGTTAGAGACCCAGTACTTC.

The chain combines TRBV5-8 with TRBJ1-2, with 11 bases identical to TRBD1. The CDR3 is 14 amino acids. In germline, CDR1 is SGHTS, CDR2 YDEGEE. Trimming at V came to 4 bases and at J to 4 bases, leaving 3 bases not matched to a gene. The CDR3: CASSGDRGFYGYTF. For the CDR3, the DNA is TGTGCCAGCAGCGGGGACAGGGGGTTCTATGGCTACACCTTC.

The J gene is TRBJ1-1, the V gene TRBV28; 9 bases match TRBD1. The CDR3 extends over 17 amino acids. V lost 6 bases, J lost 0 bases, and 11 bases stayed unmatched. Germline loops: CDR1 MDHEN, CDR2 SYDVKM. The CDR3 spells CASRDRTGVVVNTEAFF. The CDR3, as DNA: TGTGCCAGCAGAGATCGGACAGGGGTCGTAGTGAACACTGAAGCTTTCTTT.

This chain joins TRBV4-2 and TRBJ1-1, with TRBD1 identical over 7 bases. Trimming removed 1 base from V and 4 bases from J; junction bases left unmatched: 3. Germline V gives CDR1 LGHNA, CDR2 YNFKEQ. The length of the CDR3 is 14 residues. This CDR3 reads CASSQGQGGTEAFF. CDR3 nucleotides: TGTGCCAGCAGCCAAGGACAGGGTGGCACTGAAGCTTTCTTT.

This sequence joins TRBV6-2 or TRBV6-3 and TRBJ1-2; D unresolved. This CDR3 is 13 amino acids long. Germline V gene sequence: CDR1 MNHEY, CDR2 SVGEGT. The V gene lost 3 bases and the J gene lost 3 bases, with 8 bases spanning the gap. The CDR3 is CASSYGPYYGYTF. Written as DNA, the CDR3 is TGTGCCAGCAGTTATGGCCCGTACTATGGCTACACCTTC.

The V call is TRBV6-2 or TRBV6-3, the J call TRBJ1-5, with TRBD1 matching 11 bases. The germline V gene has CDR1 MNHEY and CDR2 SVGEGT. The V segment lost 6 bases and the J segment 7 bases; nucleotides outside the gene matches: 11. The CDR3 runs to 16 residues. The CDR3 sequence: CASSSPGQGVRQPQHF. CDR3 DNA: TGTGCCAGCAGCTCCCCGGGACAGGGGGTTAGGCAGCCCCAGCATTTT.

V and J are TRBV4-1 and TRBJ1-6; D is possibly TRBD1 (6 bases). There are 15 residues in the CDR3. Germline CDR1 MGHRA, CDR2 YSYEKL. V shed 8 bases and J shed 0 bases, with 11 bases lying between them. The DNA of the CDR3 is TGCGCCAGCGGACAGCCAAGCTCCTATAATTCACCCCTCCACTTT. This codes for CASGQPSSYNSPLHF.